Listed below are T cell receptor beta chains from one sample, sequenced in a study of cytomegalovirus exposure and HLA in healthy donors. Profiled with immunoSEQ multiplex PCR; TCRdb holds only in-frame clones, not every one. This table holds fewer than 200,000 clones, 75% to 90% found once. Sequences were obtained from PBMCs. All receptors derive from a woman aged 18 to 35 in good health and CMV-seronegative. Both conserved end residues are part of each CDR3. D genes are given only for firm matches. A clone size is listed for some rows: how often the clone was seen (once, few, many), or a class if it is expanded.

abundance,d_gene,v_gene,j_gene,CDR3aa,CDR3nt
NA,NA,TRBV2,TRBJ1-5,CASTDRTNQPQHF,TGTGCCAGCACGGACAGAACGAATCAGCCCCAGCATTTT
once,TRBD1,TRBV9,TRBJ2-2,CASSVGTGGSRHTGELFF,TGTGCCAGCAGCGTAGGGACAGGGGGATCGAGACACACCGGGGAGCTGTTTTTT
NA,NA,TRBV5-6,TRBJ2-7,CASSLGGGRNEQYF,TGTGCCAGCAGCTTGGGGGGGGGCCGGAACGAGCAGTACTTC
few,TRBD1,TRBV11-2,TRBJ2-2,CASSRQGAVSTGELFF,TGTGCCAGCAGTCGACAGGGCGCGGTGTCCACCGGGGAGCTGTTTTTT
NA,TRBD1,TRBV7-6,TRBJ2-7,CASSFFGTTGNEQYF,TGTGCCAGCAGTTTTTTCGGAACGACAGGGAACGAGCAGTACTTC
NA,TRBD2,TRBV19,TRBJ2-1,CASSSKRGVNEQFF,TGTGCCAGTAGTAGTAAGCGGGGGGTTAATGAGCAGTTCTTC
once,TRBD2,TRBV7-9,TRBJ2-1,CASTGLAGVQQFF,TGTGCCAGCACCGGACTAGCGGGAGTTCAACAGTTCTTC
NA,NA,TRBV5-6,TRBJ2-6,CASSLAAGPSGANVLTF,TGTGCCAGCAGCTTGGCGGCAGGGCCCTCTGGGGCCAACGTCCTGACTTTC
once,NA,TRBV9,TRBJ1-3,CASSDWSGGKGNTIYF,TGTGCCAGCAGCGACTGGTCGGGGGGCAAAGGAAACACCATATATTTT
NA,TRBD1,TRBV4-3,TRBJ2-5,CASSRTGTGGETQYF,TGCGCCAGCAGCCGAACCGGGACAGGGGGAGAGACCCAGTACTTC
NA,TRBD2,TRBV5-4,TRBJ2-3,CASSSTSGRGADTQYF,TGTGCCAGCAGCTCGACTAGCGGGAGAGGCGCAGATACGCAGTATTTT
NA,NA,TRBV12-5,TRBJ2-1,CASGLVRVGGDEQFF,TGTGCTAGTGGTTTGGTACGAGTGGGAGGCGATGAGCAGTTCTTC
NA,TRBD1,TRBV5-8,TRBJ2-5,CASSLWGQRQETQYF,TGTGCCAGCAGCTTGTGGGGACAGCGGCAAGAGACCCAGTACTTC
once,NA,TRBV5-1,TRBJ1-5,CASSRNTGWPQHF,TGCGCCAGCAGTCGGAATACAGGGTGGCCCCAGCATTTT
NA,NA,TRBV30,TRBJ1-2,CAWTEGGIYGYTF,TGTGCCTGGACTGAAGGGGGTATCTATGGCTACACCTTC
NA,NA,TRBV6-1,TRBJ1-1,CASRLRTPGTEAFF,TGTGCCAGCAGACTTCGGACCCCGGGAACTGAAGCTTTCTTT
NA,NA,TRBV7-6,TRBJ2-5,CASSPFEETQYF,TGTGCCAGCAGCCCGTTCGAAGAGACCCAGTACTTC
NA,NA,TRBV4-1,TRBJ2-1,CASSQDNLGDEQFF,TGCGCCAGCAGCCAGGACAACCTTGGAGATGAGCAGTTCTTC
NA,NA,TRBV29-1,TRBJ2-2,CSVLGSAGELFF,TGCAGCGTTTTAGGGAGTGCCGGGGAGCTGTTTTTT
NA,NA,TRBV30,TRBJ2-2,CAWSATPRQTRELFF,TGTGCCTGGAGCGCGACGCCCCGACAGACAAGGGAGCTGTTTTTT
NA,TRBD1,TRBV27,TRBJ1-2,CASSLWAGGNYGYTF,TGTGCCAGCAGTTTATGGGCAGGGGGCAACTATGGCTACACCTTC
NA,TRBD1,TRBV4-3,TRBJ2-5,CASSQDPPGTGVQETQYF,TGCGCCAGCAGCCAAGATCCCCCCGGGACAGGGGTACAAGAGACCCAGTACTTC
NA,TRBD1,TRBV5-1,TRBJ1-4,CASSKGTGPTNEKLFF,TGCGCCAGCAGCAAGGGGACAGGGCCAACTAATGAAAAACTGTTTTTT
NA,TRBD1,TRBV6-5,TRBJ2-7,CASSLEYRGRQYF,TGTGCCAGCAGTCTCGAATACAGGGGCCGGCAGTACTTC
NA,NA,TRBV25-1,TRBJ1-2,CASSDRGNYGYTF,TGTGCCAGCAGTGACCGGGGTAACTATGGCTACACCTTC
NA,NA,TRBV2,TRBJ2-1,CAASSEGWGRESGEQFF,TGTGCCGCGAGCAGCGAAGGGTGGGGGCGCGAATCGGGTGAGCAGTTCTTC
NA,TRBD1,TRBV14,TRBJ1-4,CASSLSPGGAEEKLFF,TGTGCCAGCAGCTTAAGCCCAGGGGGCGCGGAAGAAAAACTGTTTTTT
NA,TRBD1,TRBV6-1,TRBJ1-1,CAHRVRGTEAFF,TGTGCCCACAGGGTCAGGGGGACTGAAGCTTTCTTT
NA,TRBD1,TRBV27,TRBJ1-2,CASSMTAGQGRHGYTF,TGTGCCAGCAGTATGACCGCGGGACAGGGGCGTCATGGCTACACCTTC
NA,TRBD2,TRBV7-2,TRBJ2-2,CASSLVGGSHTGELFF,TGTGCCAGCAGCTTAGTGGGCGGGAGTCACACCGGGGAGCTGTTTTTT
NA,NA,TRBV6-5,TRBJ2-7,CASSYSDKGYEQYF,TGTGCCAGCAGTTACTCGGACAAGGGATACGAGCAGTACTTC
NA,NA,TRBV7-9,TRBJ1-4,CASSLASRGEKLFF,TGTGCCAGCAGCTTAGCTTCAAGGGGCGAAAAACTGTTTTTT
NA,NA,TRBV27,TRBJ1-1,CASRPAGAEAFF,TGTGCCAGCAGACCGGCGGGGGCTGAAGCTTTCTTT
NA,TRBD1,TRBV5-6,TRBJ2-7,CASSIGTGSWYEQYF,TGTGCCAGCAGCATCGGGACAGGGAGTTGGTACGAGCAGTACTTC
NA,TRBD1,TRBV2,TRBJ1-1,CASSPDRVTEAFF,TGTGCCAGCAGTCCGGACAGGGTAACTGAAGCTTTCTTT
NA,TRBD2,TRBV9,TRBJ2-2,CASSVKVIAGPGTGELFF,TGTGCCAGCAGCGTGAAGGTAATAGCGGGGCCGGGGACCGGGGAGCTGTTTTTT
NA,NA,TRBV7-9,TRBJ1-2,CASSLGAEISSNGYTF,TGTGCCAGCAGCTTGGGGGCGGAAATCAGTTCGAATGGCTACACCTTC
NA,TRBD2,TRBV5-1,TRBJ2-3,CASSLPTGGGTDTQYF,TGCGCCAGCAGCTTGCCCACGGGGGGAGGCACAGATACGCAGTATTTT
NA,NA,TRBV18,TRBJ2-7,CASSRGTENYEQYF,TGTGCCAGCTCTCGGGGGACAGAGAACTACGAGCAGTACTTC
NA,NA,TRBV4-1,TRBJ1-1,CASSRLQQGNTEAFF,TGCGCCAGCAGCCGATTACAACAGGGGAACACTGAAGCTTTCTTT
NA,NA,TRBV27,TRBJ1-5,CASSLLGSSNQPQHF,TGTGCCAGCAGTTTACTCGGGAGTAGCAATCAGCCCCAGCATTTT
NA,TRBD1,TRBV19,TRBJ1-2,CASRRPQGERSGYTF,TGTGCCAGTAGGCGGCCTCAGGGGGAGAGAAGTGGCTACACCTTC
few,NA,TRBV4-3,TRBJ2-7,CASSPPGRPTYEQYF,TGCGCCAGCAGCCCCCCGGGGAGGCCAACGTACGAGCAGTACTTC
NA,NA,TRBV21-1,TRBJ2-7,CASQNSPYEQYF,TGTGCCAGCCAGAACAGCCCCTACGAGCAGTACTTC
NA,TRBD1,TRBV27,TRBJ2-1,CASSFRTGGRNYNEQFF,TGTGCCAGCAGTTTTAGGACAGGGGGCCGTAATTACAATGAGCAGTTCTTC
once,TRBD2,TRBV11-2,TRBJ2-3,CASSLDPGLAGGHKIDTQYF,TGTGCCAGCAGCTTAGACCCGGGACTAGCGGGGGGGCATAAGATAGATACGCAGTATTTT
NA,TRBD1,TRBV27,TRBJ2-7,CASSAGTASYEQYF,TGTGCCAGCAGTGCCGGGACAGCCTCCTACGAGCAGTACTTC
NA,NA,TRBV6-5,TRBJ1-2,CASSYSGPDSENGYTF,TGTGCCAGCAGTTACTCGGGCCCGGACAGCGAGAATGGCTACACCTTC
NA,TRBD1,TRBV5-1,TRBJ1-1,CASSFGQGQGAFF,TGCGCCAGCAGCTTCGGACAGGGGCAAGGAGCTTTCTTT
NA,NA,TRBV7-2,TRBJ2-3,CASSPPYPVDTQYF,TGTGCCAGCAGCCCACCATACCCGGTGGATACGCAGTATTTT
NA,TRBD2,TRBV29-1,TRBJ2-1,CSVGSTSSGGNEQFF,TGCAGCGTTGGGTCTACGTCTAGCGGGGGGAATGAGCAGTTCTTC